What follows describes a single T cell receptor beta chain. This clone appeared many times. Its antigen is currently not known. Base qualities were left out, and no much larger clone turns up one base away. The entry originates in a study of OX40 agonist ivuxolimab in advanced cancers. The study in broad terms: Ivuxolimab was an agonistic, fully human IgG2 monoclonal antibody directed against OX40 (CD134), a costimulatory receptor. Intravenous ivuxolimab was administered to patients every 2 weeks at six dose levels: 0.01, 0.1, 0.3, 1.5, 3 and 10 mg/kg. Among the approximately 50 dose-escalation patients, approximately 20 had hepatocellular carcinoma, about 15 melanoma, 9 renal cell carcinoma and 9 head and neck cancer. The dose-escalation cohort was roughly 80% male with a mean age of approximately 60 years, ranging from roughly 23 to 79. Patients were allowed to have had prior anti-PD-1, anti-PD-L1 or anti-CTLA-4 therapy, and about 40% of the dose-escalation patients had been treated with checkpoint inhibitors. Partial responses occurred in three dose-escalation patients, of whom one had hepatocellular carcinoma and two had cutaneous melanoma. Peripheral TCRbeta sequencing aimed to test whether ivuxolimab altered TCR sequence diversity and caused clonal T-cell expansion. The paper describes the monotherapy dose-escalation part (N of about 55 patients) of the phase I trial of ivuxolimab.

Genomic DNA was isolated from the sorted cells so that the TCRbeta CDR3 region could be sequenced. The immunoSEQ Assay was used to sequence the TCRbeta CDR3 regions. Sourced from immuneACCESS, this table was stored by TCRdb with only in-frame sequences that have V and J called. A share of the clones is absent; for the studies checked, an unresolved V gene accounts for under half, and the remainder has no known explanation. This sample lists approximately 47,000 clones; roughly 89% were detected once. 40% to 50% of the sample goes to the ten largest clones. Including cysteine and phenylalanine, the CDR3 has 15 amino acids. The sequence is cut down to CDR3 DNA, 45 bases in frame from base 1. The germline V gene provides CDR1 SGDLS and CDR2 YYNGEE. V is cut back by 3 bases and J by 14 bases, with 11 bases in the junction unmatched. The trial excluded patients who had a history of autoimmune disease or who were on systemic immunosuppression. Peripheral blood for TCR sequencing was collected from all dose cohorts at baseline, on cycle 4 day 1, and on cycle 7 day 1. Samples came from an open-label, multicenter, first-in-human phase I dose-escalation trial of ivuxolimab. Adults with locally advanced or metastatic melanoma, renal cell, hepatocellular, or head and neck squamous cell carcinoma were enrolled in the trial. Before TCR sequencing, CD4+ and CD8+ T cells were separately sorted from peripheral blood.

Broad study findings and their caveats: At doses of 0.1 to 3.0 mg/kg, clonal expansion of both CD4+ and CD8+ blood T cells was observed from baseline to week 6. The antigen specificity of the peripheral T cells that underwent clonal expansion was not determined. Low levels of normalized T-cell clonal expansion were also shown by some nonresponding patients. After ivuxolimab, more expanded clones were found on average in CD8+ T cells than in CD4+ T cells. In partial responders in the 0.1-3.0 mg/kg groups, normalized peripheral clonal expansion was found to be among the lowest, especially among CD8+ T cells.

The rearrangement joined TRBV9 to TRBJ1-6, with TRBD1 matching 10 junction bases. The sequences come from CD4+ or CD8+ T cells sorted from blood, collected in a trial of the OX40 agonist ivuxolimab. The receptor's source is an adult with an advanced solid tumor such as melanoma, head and neck, liver or kidney cancer. CDR3 loop: CASSAGTGVGKALHF. The sequenced DNA is TGTGCCAGCAGCGCCGGGACAGGGGTCGGAAAAGCCCTCCACTTT.